This T cell receptor (beta chain) stems from a study of blood T cell repertoires in COVID-19. This CDR3 contains 13 residues. Germline CDR1 and CDR2: WSHSY and SAAADI. The ends were cut back, 7 bases at V and 8 bases at J, with 17 bases in the middle. The repertoire was sequenced with immunoSEQ multiplex PCR; TCRdb's copy has only in-frame clones and lacks some. This sample has 250,000 to 300,000 clones; around 90% occur once, and the top ten carry roughly 2.3%. The source is a man in his fifties or sixties with acute or convalescent COVID-19. This sequence joins TRBV10-2 and TRBJ1-2; weak D call: TRBD1 (6 bases). Sequenced sample: peripheral blood. Written as DNA, the CDR3 is TGCGCCAGCACGGCCAGGGGAGATGGGGGCTACACCTTC. It encodes CASTARGDGGYTF.